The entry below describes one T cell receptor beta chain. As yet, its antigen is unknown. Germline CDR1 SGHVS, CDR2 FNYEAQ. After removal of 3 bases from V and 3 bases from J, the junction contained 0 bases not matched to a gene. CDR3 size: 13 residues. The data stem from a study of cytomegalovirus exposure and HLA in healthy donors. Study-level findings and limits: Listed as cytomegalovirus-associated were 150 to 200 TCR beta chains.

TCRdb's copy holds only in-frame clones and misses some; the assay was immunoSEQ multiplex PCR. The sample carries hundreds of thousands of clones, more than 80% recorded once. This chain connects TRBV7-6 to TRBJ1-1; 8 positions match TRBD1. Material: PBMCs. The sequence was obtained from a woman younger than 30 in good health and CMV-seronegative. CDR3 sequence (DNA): TGTGCCAGCAGCTTGACAGGGGACACTGAAGCTTTCTTT. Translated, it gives CASSLTGDTEAFF. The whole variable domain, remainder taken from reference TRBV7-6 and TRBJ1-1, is GAGVSQSPRYKVTKRGQDVALRCDPISGHVSLYWYRQALGQGPEFLTYFNYEAQQDKSGLPNDRFSAERPEGSISTLTIQRTEQRDSAMYRCASSLTGDTEAFFGQGTRLTVV.